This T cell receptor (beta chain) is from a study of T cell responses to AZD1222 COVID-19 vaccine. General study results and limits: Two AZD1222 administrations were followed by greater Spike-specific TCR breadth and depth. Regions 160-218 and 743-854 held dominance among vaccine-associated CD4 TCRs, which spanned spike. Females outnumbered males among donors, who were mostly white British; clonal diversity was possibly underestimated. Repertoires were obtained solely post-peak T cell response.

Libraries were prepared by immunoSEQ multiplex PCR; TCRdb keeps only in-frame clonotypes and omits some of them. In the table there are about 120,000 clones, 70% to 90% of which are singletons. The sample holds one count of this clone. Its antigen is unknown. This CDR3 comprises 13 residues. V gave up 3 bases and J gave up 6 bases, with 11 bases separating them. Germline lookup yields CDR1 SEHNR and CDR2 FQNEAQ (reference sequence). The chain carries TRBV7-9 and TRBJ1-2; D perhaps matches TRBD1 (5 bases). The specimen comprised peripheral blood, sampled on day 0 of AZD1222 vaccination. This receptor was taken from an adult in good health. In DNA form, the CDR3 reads TGTGCCAGCAGCTTGGGACCTCTCGATGGCTACACCTTC. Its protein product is CASSLGPLDGYTF.